Listed below are T cell receptor beta chains from one sample, sequenced in a study of T cells in Graves' hyperthyroidism and ophthalmopathy. TCRdb recomputed calls from the multiplex PCR reads with MiXCR, one row per CDR3 protein. This table holds 550,000 to 650,000 distinct CDR3 sequences, roughly 13% found once. The sample consisted of blood. All receptors come from a woman aged 25 to 39 with Graves' hyperthyroidism that later progressed to Graves' ophthalmopathy. Both conserved end residues are trimmed from each CDR3. Each record gives: clone size, J gene, V gene, CDR3 protein. Clone sizes are given selectively: once, few, many, or a class where the clone is expanded.

clone_size: NA
j_call: TRBJ1-1
v_call: TRBV14
cdr3_aa: ASSQDGGRTEAF

clone_size: many
j_call: TRBJ2-3
v_call: TRBV5-8
cdr3_aa: ASSPVRLAGIDTQY

clone_size: many
j_call: TRBJ2-5
v_call: TRBV25-1
cdr3_aa: ASSEGSGATETQY

clone_size: NA
j_call: TRBJ1-6
v_call: TRBV2
cdr3_aa: ASKGQGSGSPLH

clone_size: few
j_call: TRBJ2-1
v_call: TRBV4-3
cdr3_aa: ASSQGGGVRINEQF

clone_size: many
j_call: TRBJ2-1
v_call: TRBV11-2
cdr3_aa: ASSLADFQDVDEQF

clone_size: NA
j_call: TRBJ2-2
v_call: TRBV7-2
cdr3_aa: ASSPHPSGNTGELF

clone_size: NA
j_call: TRBJ1-2
v_call: TRBV25-1
cdr3_aa: ASSASGTVVRGYT

clone_size: NA
j_call: TRBJ2-3
v_call: TRBV6-1
cdr3_aa: ASRSYEGGPDTQY

clone_size: NA
j_call: TRBJ1-4
v_call: TRBV7-6
cdr3_aa: ASSLDGTDATNEKLF

clone_size: many
j_call: TRBJ2-1
v_call: TRBV11-2
cdr3_aa: ASSLMVGSSYNEQF

clone_size: NA
j_call: TRBJ1-2
v_call: TRBV7-3
cdr3_aa: ASSLTGEGYT

clone_size: few
j_call: TRBJ2-1
v_call: TRBV28
cdr3_aa: ASTPRREGLVHEQF

clone_size: NA
j_call: TRBJ2-5
v_call: TRBV28
cdr3_aa: ASSSRTSGSWETQY

clone_size: NA
j_call: TRBJ2-3
v_call: TRBV10-1
cdr3_aa: ASSDMAQRPLLSTDTQY

clone_size: many
j_call: TRBJ1-5
v_call: TRBV20-1
cdr3_aa: SARGGGVTQPQH

clone_size: NA
j_call: TRBJ2-7
v_call: TRBV30
cdr3_aa: AWSPCYEQY

clone_size: few
j_call: TRBJ2-5
v_call: TRBV20-1
cdr3_aa: SARDRSLAVRETQY

clone_size: many
j_call: TRBJ1-5
v_call: TRBV7-8
cdr3_aa: ASSRQGDSKANQPQH

clone_size: many
j_call: TRBJ1-1
v_call: TRBV3-1
cdr3_aa: ASSGQGYNTEAF

clone_size: NA
j_call: TRBJ1-4
v_call: TRBV3-1
cdr3_aa: ASSQDWPGEGEKLF

clone_size: NA
j_call: TRBJ2-2
v_call: TRBV29-1
cdr3_aa: SVAIGDGAGELF

clone_size: many
j_call: TRBJ1-5
v_call: TRBV24-1
cdr3_aa: ATSDRDQPQH

clone_size: many
j_call: TRBJ2-3
v_call: TRBV2
cdr3_aa: ASSEVGEGADTQY

clone_size: many
j_call: TRBJ2-7
v_call: TRBV5-8
cdr3_aa: ASSGRGSYEQY